This TCR beta chain was sequenced for a study of T cells after yellow fever vaccination. The CDR3 runs 14 residues. V dropped 3 bases and J dropped 5 bases, with 10 bases sitting between them. This clonotype was counted many times. Its cognate antigen is unknown. TCRdb re-derived calls from the 5' RACE reads in MiXCR, one entry per CDR3 protein. Of 150,000 to 200,000 distinct CDR3 sequences listed, approximately 6.7% are singletons. Overall study findings and caveats: The booster saw the reappearance of most primary-vaccination clones (approximately 97% CD4, almost 90% CD8).

This chain connects TRBV12-3 or TRBV12-4 to TRBJ1-4; no clear D. The TCR sequence derives from a man younger than 35 who received the YFV17D yellow fever vaccine. The sequencing here drew on CD4+ T cells sorted from PBMCs, taken less than 6 days after the first yellow fever vaccination. The CDR3 sequence is CASSFPALNEKLFF. DNA for the CDR3: TGTGCCAGCAGTTTCCCCGCGCTGAATGAAAAACTGTTTTTT.